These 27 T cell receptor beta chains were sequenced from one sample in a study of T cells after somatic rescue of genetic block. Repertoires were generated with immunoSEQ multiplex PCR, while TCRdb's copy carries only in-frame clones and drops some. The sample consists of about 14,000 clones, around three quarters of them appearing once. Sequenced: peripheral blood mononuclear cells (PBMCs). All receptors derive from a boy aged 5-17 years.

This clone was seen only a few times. The CDR3: CASSTRTVYTQYF. The CDR3 nucleotides read TGTGCCAGCAGCACCCGGACAGTCTATACGCAGTATTTT. This sequence joins TRBV11-2 and TRBJ2-3; D is perhaps TRBD1 (6 bases). The germline V and J ends were trimmed by 5 bases and 7 bases, with 13 bases remaining between them. CDR3 length equals 13 residues. The germline V gene has CDR1 SGHAT and CDR2 FQNNGV.

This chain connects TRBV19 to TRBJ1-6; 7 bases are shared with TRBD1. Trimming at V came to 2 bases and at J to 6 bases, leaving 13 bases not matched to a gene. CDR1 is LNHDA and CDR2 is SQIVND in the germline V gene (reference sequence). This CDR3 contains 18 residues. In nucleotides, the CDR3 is TGTGCCAGTAGTATAAAGAAAGCGGGACAGCCTTTTAATTCACCCCTCCACTTT. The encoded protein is CASSIKKAGQPFNSPLHF.

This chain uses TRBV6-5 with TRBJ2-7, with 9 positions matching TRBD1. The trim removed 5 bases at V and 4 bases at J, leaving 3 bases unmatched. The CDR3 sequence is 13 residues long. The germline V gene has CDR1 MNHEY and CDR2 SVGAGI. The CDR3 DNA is TGTGCCAGCAGTGTGGACAGGGGTTACGAGCAGTACTTC. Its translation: CASSVDRGYEQYF.

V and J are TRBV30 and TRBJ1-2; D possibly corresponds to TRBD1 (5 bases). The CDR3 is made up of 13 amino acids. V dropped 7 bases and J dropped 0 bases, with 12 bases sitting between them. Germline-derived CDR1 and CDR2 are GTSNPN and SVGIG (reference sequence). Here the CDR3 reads CASRVTANYGYTF. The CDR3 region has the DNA TGTGCCTCCAGGGTGACTGCTAACTATGGCTACACCTTC.

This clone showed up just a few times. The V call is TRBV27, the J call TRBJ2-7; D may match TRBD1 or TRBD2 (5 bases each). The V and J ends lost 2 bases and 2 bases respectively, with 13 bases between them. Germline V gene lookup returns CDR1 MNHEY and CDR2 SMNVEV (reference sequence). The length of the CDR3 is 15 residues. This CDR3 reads CASSLRRGPAYEQYF. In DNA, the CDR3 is TGTGCCAGCAGTTTACGACGGGGCCCAGCCTACGAGCAGTACTTC.

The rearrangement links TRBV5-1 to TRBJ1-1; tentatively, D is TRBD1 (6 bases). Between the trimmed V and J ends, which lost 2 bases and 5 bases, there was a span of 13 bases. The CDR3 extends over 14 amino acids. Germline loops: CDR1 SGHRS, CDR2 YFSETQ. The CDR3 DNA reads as TGCGCCAGCAGCTTATCCAGGGGAGGGACTGAAGCTTTCTTT. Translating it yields CASSLSRGGTEAFF.

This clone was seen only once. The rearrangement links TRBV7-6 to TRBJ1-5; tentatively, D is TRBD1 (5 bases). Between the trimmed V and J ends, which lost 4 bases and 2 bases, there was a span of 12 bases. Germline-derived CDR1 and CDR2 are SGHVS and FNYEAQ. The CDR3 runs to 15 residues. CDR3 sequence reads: CASSSQGFGNQPQHF. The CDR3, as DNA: TGTGCCAGCAGCTCCCAGGGTTTTGGCAATCAGCCCCAGCATTTT.

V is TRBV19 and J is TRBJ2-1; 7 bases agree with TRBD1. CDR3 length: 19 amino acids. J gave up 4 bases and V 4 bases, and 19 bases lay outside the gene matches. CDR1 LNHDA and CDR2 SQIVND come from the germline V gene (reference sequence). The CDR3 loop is CASSNPQSLGQPLYNEQFF. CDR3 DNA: TGTGCCAGTAGTAATCCCCAATCCCTGGGACAGCCCTTGTACAATGAGCAGTTCTTC.

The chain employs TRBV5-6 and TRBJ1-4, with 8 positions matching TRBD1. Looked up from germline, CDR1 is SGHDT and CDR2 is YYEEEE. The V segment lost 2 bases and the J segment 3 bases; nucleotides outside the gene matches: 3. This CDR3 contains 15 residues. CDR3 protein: CASSFRTGPNEKLFF. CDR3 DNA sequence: TGTGCCAGCAGCTTCCGGACAGGGCCTAATGAAAAACTGTTTTTT. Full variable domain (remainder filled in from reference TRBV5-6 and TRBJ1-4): DAGVTQSPTHLIKTRGQQVTLRCSPKSGHDTVSWYQQALGQGPQFIFQYYEEEERQRGNFPDRFSGHQFPNYSSELNVNALLLGDSALYLCASSFRTGPNEKLFFGSGTQLSVL.

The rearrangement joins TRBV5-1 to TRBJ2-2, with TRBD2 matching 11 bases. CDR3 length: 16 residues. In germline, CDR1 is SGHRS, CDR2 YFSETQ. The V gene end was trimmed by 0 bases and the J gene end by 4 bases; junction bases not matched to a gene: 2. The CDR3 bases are TGCGCCAGCAGCTTGGGACTAGCGGGGTCCACCGGGGAGCTGTTTTTT. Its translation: CASSLGLAGSTGELFF.

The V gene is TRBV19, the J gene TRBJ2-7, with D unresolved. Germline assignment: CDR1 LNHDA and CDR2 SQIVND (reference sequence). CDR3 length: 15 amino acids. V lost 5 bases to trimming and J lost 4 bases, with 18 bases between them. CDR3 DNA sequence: TGTGCCAGTAGTTCCCGGGCCTTTGAACCTTACGAGCAGTACTTC. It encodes CASSSRAFEPYEQYF.

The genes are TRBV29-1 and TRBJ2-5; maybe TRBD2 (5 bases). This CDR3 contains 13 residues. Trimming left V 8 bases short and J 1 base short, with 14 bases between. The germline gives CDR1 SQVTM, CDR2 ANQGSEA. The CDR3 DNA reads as TGCAGCTCCTCCTGGGGAGTCCAAGAGACCCAGTACTTC. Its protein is CSSSWGVQETQYF. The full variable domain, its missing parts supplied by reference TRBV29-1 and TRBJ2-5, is SAVISQKPSRDICQRGTSLTIQCQVDSQVTMMFWYRQQPGQSLTLIATANQGSEATYESGFVIDKFPISRPNLTFSTLTVSNMSPEDSSIYLCSSSWGVQETQYFGPGTRLLVL.

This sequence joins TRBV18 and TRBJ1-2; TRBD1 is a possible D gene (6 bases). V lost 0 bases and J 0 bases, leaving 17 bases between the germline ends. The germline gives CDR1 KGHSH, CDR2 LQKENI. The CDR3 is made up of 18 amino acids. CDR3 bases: TGTGCCAGCTCACCACCCGGAGGGGGAGGGCGATCTAACTATGGCTACACCTTC. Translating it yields CASSPPGGGGRSNYGYTF. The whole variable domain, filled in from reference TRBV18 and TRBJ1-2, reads NAGVMQNPRHLVRRRGQEARLRCSPMKGHSHVYWYRQLPEEGLKFMVYLQKENIIDESGMPKERFSAEFPKEGPSILRIQQVVRGDSAAYFCASSPPGGGGRSNYGYTFGSGTRLTVV.

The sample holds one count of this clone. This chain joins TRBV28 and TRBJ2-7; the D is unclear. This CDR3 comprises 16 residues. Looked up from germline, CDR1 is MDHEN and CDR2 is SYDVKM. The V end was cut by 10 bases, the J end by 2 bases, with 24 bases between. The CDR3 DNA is TGTGCCACCCACCTAACGGGTAACTTAATTCCCTACGAGCAGTACTTC. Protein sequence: CATHLTGNLIPYEQYF.

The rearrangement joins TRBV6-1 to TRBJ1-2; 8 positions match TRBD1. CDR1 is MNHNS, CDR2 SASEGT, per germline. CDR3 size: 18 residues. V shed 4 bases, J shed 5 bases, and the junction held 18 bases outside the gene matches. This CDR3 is CASSASRTGNPLGYGYTF. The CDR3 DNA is TGTGCCAGCAGTGCCTCCCGGACAGGGAACCCCCTGGGGTATGGCTACACCTTC.

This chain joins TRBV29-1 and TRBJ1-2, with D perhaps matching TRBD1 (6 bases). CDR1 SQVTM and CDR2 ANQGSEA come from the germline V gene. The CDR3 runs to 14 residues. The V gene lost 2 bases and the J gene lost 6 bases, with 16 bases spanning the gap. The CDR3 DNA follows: TGCAGCGTTGAAAACCCGACAGGTTGGAATGGCTACACCTTC. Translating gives CSVENPTGWNGYTF.

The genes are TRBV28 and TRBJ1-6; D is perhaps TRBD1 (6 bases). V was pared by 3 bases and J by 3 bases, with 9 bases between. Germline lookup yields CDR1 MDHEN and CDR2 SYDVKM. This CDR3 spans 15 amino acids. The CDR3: CASSFLRGYNSPLHF. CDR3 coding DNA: TGTGCCAGCAGTTTTCTCAGGGGCTATAATTCACCCCTCCACTTT.

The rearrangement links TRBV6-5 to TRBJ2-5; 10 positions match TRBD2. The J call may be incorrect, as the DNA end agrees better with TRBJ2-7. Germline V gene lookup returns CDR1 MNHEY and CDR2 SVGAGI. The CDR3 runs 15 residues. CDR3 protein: CASSYSEAGGPEQYF. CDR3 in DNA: TGTGCCAGCAGTTACTCAGAAGCGGGAGGGCCCGAGCAGTACTTC.

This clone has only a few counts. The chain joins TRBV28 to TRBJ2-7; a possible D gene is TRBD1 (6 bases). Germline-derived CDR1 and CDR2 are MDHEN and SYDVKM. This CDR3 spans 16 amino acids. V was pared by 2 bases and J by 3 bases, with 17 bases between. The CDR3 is CASSLDRTVNYYEQYF. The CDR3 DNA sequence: TGTGCCAGCAGTTTAGACCGGACAGTGAATTACTACGAGCAGTACTTC.

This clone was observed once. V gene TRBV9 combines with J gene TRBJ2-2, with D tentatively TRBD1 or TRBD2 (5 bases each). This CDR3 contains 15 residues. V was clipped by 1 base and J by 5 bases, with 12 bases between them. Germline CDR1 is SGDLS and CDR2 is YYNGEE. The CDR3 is CASSVSVGETGELFF. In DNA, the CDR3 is TGTGCCAGCAGCGTAAGTGTGGGGGAGACCGGGGAGCTGTTTTTT.

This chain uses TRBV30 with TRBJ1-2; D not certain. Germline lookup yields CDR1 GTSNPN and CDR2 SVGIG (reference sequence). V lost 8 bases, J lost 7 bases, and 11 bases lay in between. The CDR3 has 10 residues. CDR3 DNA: TGTGCCCTATTCCTGGCTGGCTACACCTTC. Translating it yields CALFLAGYTF.

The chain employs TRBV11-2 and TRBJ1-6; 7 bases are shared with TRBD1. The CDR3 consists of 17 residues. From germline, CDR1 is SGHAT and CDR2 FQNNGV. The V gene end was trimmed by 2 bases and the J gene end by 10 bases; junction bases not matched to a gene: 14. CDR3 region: CASSLQATGVVGSPLHF. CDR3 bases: TGTGCCAGCAGCTTACAGGCCACAGGGGTCGTAGGCTCACCCCTCCACTTT.

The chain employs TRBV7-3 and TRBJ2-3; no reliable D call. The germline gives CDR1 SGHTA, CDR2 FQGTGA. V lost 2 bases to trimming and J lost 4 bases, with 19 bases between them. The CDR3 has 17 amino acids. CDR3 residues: CASSLGPNPVSADTQYF. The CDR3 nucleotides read TGTGCCAGCAGCTTAGGGCCCAATCCCGTTTCGGCAGATACGCAGTATTTT.

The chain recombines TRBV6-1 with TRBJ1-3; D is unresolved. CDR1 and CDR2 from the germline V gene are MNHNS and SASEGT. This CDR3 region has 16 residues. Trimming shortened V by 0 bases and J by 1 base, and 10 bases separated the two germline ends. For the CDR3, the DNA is TGTGCCAGCAGTGAAGCCTGGGTCCTTTCTGGAAACACCATATATTTT. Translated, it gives CASSEAWVLSGNTIYF.

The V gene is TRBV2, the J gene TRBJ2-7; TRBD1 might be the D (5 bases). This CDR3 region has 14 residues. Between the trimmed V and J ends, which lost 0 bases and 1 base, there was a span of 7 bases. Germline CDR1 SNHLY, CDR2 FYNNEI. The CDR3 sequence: CASSEAAGSYEQYF. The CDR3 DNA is TGTGCCAGCAGTGAAGCGGCAGGGTCCTACGAGCAGTACTTC.

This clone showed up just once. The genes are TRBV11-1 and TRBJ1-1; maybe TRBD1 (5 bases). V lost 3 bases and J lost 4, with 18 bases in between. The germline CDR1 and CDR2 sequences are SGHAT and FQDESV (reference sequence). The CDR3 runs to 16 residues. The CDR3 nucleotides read TGTGCCAGCAGCTTCCTCCGGGGCCCTGGAGGCACTGAAGCTTTCTTT. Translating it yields CASSFLRGPGGTEAFF.

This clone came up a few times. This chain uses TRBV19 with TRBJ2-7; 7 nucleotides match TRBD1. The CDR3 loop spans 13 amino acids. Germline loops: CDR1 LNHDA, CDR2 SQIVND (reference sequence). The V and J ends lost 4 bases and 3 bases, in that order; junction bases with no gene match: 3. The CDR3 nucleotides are TGTGCCAGTAGTAGGGACAGCTTCTACGAGCAGTACTTC. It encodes CASSRDSFYEQYF.